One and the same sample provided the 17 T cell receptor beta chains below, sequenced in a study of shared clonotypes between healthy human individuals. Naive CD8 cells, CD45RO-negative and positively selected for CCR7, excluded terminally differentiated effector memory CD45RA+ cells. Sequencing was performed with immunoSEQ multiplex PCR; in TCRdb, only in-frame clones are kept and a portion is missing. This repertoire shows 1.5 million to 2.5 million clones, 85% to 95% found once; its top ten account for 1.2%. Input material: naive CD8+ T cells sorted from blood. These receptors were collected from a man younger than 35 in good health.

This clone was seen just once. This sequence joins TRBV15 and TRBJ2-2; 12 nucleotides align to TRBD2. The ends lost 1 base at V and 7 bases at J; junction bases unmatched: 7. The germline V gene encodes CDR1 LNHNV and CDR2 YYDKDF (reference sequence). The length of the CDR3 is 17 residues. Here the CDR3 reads CATSRGLAGGPNGELFF. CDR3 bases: TGTGCCACCAGCAGAGGGCTAGCGGGAGGGCCAAACGGGGAGCTGTTTTTT.

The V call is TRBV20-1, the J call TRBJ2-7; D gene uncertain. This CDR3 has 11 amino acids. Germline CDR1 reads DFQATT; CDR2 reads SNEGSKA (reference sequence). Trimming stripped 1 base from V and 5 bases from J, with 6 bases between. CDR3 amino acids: CSARVGHEQYF. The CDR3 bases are TGCAGTGCTAGAGTAGGGCACGAGCAGTACTTC.

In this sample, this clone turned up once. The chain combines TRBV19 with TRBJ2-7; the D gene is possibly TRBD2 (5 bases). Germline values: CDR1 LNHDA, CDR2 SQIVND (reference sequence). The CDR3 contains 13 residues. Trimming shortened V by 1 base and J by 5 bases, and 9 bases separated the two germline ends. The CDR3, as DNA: TGTGCCAGTAGTATAGTTCACGGGGACGAGCAGTACTTC. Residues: CASSIVHGDEQYF.

Written as DNA, the CDR3 is TGTGCCAGCAGCTCACGGACTAGCGGGAGCGGTGAGCAGTTCTTC. It codes for CASSSRTSGSGEQFF. The rearrangement uses TRBV11-3 and TRBJ2-1, with 13 positions matching TRBD2. The V gene's germline CDR1 is SGHNT and CDR2 YENEEA. This CDR3 comprises 15 residues. J lost 9 bases, V lost 4 bases, and 6 bases had no gene match.

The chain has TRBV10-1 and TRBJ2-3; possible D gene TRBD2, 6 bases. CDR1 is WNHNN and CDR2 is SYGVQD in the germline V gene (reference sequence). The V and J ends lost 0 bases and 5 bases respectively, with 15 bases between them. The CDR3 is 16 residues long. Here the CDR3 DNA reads TGCGCCAGCAGTGAGTCTCCGCTGGAGGGCGAAGATACGCAGTATTTT. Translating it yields CASSESPLEGEDTQYF.

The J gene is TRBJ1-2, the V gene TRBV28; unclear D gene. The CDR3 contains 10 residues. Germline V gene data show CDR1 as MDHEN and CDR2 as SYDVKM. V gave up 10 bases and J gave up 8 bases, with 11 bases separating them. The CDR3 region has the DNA TGTGCCACCCTAGGGAGCGGCTACACCTTC. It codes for CATLGSGYTF.

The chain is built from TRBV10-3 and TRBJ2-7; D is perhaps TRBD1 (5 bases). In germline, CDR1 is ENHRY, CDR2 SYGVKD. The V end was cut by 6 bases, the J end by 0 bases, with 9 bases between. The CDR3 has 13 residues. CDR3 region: CAIRTANSYEQYF. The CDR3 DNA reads TGTGCCATCAGGACAGCGAACTCCTACGAGCAGTACTTC.

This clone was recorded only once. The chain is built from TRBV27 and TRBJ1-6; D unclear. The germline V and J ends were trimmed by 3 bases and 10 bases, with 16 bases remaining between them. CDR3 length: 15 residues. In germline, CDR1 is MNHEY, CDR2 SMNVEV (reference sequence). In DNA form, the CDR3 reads TGTGCCAGCAGTTTCCATCCGGGTGGAGTGTCACCCCTCCACTTT. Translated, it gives CASSFHPGGVSPLHF.

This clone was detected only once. The CDR3 loop is CASSSSRGGVYNEQFF. The DNA of the CDR3 is TGTGCCAGCAGCTCTTCCCGGGGCGGGGTCTACAATGAGCAGTTCTTC. V is TRBV7-9 and J is TRBJ2-1; tentative D call: TRBD2 (6 bases). This CDR3 comprises 16 residues. Germline CDR1 reads SEHNR; CDR2 reads FQNEAQ (reference sequence). The ends were cut back, 4 bases at V and 3 bases at J, with 16 bases in the middle.

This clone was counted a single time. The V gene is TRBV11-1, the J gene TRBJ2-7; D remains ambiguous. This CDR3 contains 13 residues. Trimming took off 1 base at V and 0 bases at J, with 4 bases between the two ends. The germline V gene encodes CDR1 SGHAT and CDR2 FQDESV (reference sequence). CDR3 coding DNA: TGTGCCAGCAGCTTAGTCTCCTCCTACGAGCAGTACTTC. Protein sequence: CASSLVSSYEQYF.

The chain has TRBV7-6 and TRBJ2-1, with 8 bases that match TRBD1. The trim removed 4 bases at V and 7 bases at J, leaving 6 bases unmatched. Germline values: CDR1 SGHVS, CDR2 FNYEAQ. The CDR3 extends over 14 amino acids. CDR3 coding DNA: TGTGCCAGCAGCTCCCGGGACAGGTCGAATGAGCAGTTCTTC. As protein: CASSSRDRSNEQFF.

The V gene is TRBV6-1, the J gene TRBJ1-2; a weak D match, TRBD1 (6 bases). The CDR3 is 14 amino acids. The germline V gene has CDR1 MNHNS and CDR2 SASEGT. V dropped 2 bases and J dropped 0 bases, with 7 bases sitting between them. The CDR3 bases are TGTGCCAGCAGTGAATGGACAGCTAACTATGGCTACACCTTC. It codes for CASSEWTANYGYTF.

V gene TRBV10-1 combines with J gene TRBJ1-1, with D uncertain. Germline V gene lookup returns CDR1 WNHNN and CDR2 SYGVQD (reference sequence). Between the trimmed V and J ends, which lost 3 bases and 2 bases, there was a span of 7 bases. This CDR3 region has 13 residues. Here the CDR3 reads CASSDLSNTEAFF. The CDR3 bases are TGCGCCAGCAGTGACCTAAGTAACACTGAAGCTTTCTTT.

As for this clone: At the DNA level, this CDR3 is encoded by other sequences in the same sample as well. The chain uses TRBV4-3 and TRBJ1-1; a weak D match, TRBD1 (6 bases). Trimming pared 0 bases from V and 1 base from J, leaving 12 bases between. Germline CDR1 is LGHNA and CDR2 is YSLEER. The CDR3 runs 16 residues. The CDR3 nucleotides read TGCGCCAGCAGCCAAGATCGGAGGGGGAGGAACACTGAAGCTTTCTTT. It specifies CASSQDRRGRNTEAFF.

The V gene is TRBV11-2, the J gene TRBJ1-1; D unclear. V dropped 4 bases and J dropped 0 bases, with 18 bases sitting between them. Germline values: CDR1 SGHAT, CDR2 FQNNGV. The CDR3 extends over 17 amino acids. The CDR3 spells CASSYDNYPPLNTEAFF. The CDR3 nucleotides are TGTGCCAGCAGCTACGACAATTACCCTCCTTTGAACACTGAAGCTTTCTTT.

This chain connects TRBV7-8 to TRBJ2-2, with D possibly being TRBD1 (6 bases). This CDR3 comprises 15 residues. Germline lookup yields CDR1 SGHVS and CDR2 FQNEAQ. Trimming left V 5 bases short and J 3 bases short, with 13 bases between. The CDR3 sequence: CASSLPGGDTGELFF. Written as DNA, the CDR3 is TGTGCCAGCAGCCTCCCTGGGGGCGACACCGGGGAGCTGTTTTTT.

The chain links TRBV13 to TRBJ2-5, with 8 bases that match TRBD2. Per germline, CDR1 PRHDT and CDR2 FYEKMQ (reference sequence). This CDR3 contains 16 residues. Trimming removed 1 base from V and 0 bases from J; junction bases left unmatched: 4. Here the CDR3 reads CASSLVRGENQETQYF. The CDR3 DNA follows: TGTGCCAGCAGCTTAGTGCGGGGGGAAAACCAAGAGACCCAGTACTTC.